This T cell receptor beta chain was captured in a study of human T cells and chemical hapten exposure. Individual cDNA molecules (in the library) carried attached unique molecular identifiers. Original analysis: From about 22,000 to 700,000 TCRs were found per sample, with a median of roughly 89,000. TCRdb processed the RACE reads anew with MiXCR; each CDR3 protein has one entry. What appears here as the V and J calls and clone size reflects TCRdb's work, not the paper's. The table lists 25,000 to 35,000 distinct CDR3 sequences, 7% to 8.5% of them singletons. The CDR3 has 12 residues. Trimming took 8 bases from V and 0 from J, leaving 7 bases between them. Germline values: CDR1 MNHNS, CDR2 SASEGT. In this sample, this clonotype is medium-sized. The antigen is not known. Time point given: healthy volunteer bleed at 2 weeks. The template was total RNA from unfractionated whole blood. General study results and limits: DPC sensitization did not alter TCRs above 1 in 1000 frequency.

The chain links TRBV6-1 to TRBJ1-2; D is uncertain. This TCR derives from a human donor in good health. Some clones in this sample may be carry-over from other donors' samples. The material sequenced was whole blood. The CDR3 loop reads CASQNSNYGYTF. DNA of the CDR3: TGTGCCAGCCAGAATTCTAACTATGGCTACACCTTC.